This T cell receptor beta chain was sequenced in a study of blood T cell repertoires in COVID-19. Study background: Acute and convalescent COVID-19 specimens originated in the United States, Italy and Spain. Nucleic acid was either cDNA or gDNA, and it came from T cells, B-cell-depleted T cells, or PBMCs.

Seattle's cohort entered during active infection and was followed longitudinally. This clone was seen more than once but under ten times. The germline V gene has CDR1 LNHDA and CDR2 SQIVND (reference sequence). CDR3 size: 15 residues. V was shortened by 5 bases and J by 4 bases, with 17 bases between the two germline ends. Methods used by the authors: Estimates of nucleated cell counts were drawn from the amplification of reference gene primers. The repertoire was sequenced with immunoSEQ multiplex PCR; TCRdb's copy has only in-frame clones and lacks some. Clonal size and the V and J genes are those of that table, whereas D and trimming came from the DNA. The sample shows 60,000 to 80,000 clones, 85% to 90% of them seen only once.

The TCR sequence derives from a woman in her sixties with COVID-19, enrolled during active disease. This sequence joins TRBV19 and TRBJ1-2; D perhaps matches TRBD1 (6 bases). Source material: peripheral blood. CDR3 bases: TGTGCCAGTAGTCCAGGGGCGCAGGTGACCTATGGCTACACCTTC. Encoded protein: CASSPGAQVTYGYTF.